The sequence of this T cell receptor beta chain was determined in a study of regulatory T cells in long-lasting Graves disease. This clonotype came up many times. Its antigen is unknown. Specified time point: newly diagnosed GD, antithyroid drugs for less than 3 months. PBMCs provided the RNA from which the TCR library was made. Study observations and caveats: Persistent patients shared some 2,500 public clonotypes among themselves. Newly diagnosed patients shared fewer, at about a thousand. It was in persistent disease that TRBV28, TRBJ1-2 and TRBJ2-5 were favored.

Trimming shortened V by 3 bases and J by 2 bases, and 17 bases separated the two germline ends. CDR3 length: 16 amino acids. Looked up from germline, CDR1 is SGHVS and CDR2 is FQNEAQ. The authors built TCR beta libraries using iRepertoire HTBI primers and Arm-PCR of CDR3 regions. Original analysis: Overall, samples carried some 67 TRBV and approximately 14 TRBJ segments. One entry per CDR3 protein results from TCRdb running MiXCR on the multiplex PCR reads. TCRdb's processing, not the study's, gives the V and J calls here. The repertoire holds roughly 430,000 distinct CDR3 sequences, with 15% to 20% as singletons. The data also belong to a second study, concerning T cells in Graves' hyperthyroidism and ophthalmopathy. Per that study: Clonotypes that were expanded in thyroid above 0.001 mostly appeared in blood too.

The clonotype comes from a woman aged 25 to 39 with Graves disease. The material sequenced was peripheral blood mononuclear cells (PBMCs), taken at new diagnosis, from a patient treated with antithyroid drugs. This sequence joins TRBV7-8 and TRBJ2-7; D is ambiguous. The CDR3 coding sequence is TGTGCCAGCAGCTTGAGGCGGTTCCAAACCCCCTACGAGCAGTACTTC. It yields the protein CASSLRRFQTPYEQYF.